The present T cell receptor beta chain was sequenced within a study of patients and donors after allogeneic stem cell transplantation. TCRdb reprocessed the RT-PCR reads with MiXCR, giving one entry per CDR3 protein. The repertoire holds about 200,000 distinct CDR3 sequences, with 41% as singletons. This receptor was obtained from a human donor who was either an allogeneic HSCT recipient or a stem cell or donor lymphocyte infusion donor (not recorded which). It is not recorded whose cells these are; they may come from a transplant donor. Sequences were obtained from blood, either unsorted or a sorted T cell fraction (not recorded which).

CDR3 amino acids: CSVVLSGTEAFF. CDR3 bases: TGCAGCGTTGTACTGTCGGGTACTGAAGCTTTCTTT. The rearrangement joins TRBV29-1 to TRBJ1-1; D ambiguous. In germline, CDR1 is SQVTM, CDR2 ANQGSEA. This CDR3 has 12 amino acids. Trimming cost V 4 bases and J 5 bases, with 11 bases left between them.